Presented here are 4 T cell receptor beta chains from one specimen sequenced in a study of T cells in Graves' hyperthyroidism and ophthalmopathy. Researchers amplified the TCR beta CDR3 regions from RNA transcripts. HTBI primers were the set used in a first-round RT-PCR of the TCR CDR3. From the multiplex PCR reads, TCRdb called clonotypes with MiXCR, one entry per CDR3 protein. The sample contains nearly 600,000 distinct CDR3 sequences, around 13% of which appear only once. The material sequenced was blood. These receptor sequences come from a woman under 40 with Graves' hyperthyroidism that later progressed to Graves' ophthalmopathy.

At least ten counts were recorded for this clonotype. CDR3 protein: CASSTSGIPPYEQYF. Written as DNA, the CDR3 is TGTGCCAGCAGTACTAGCGGGATCCCCCCCTACGAGCAGTACTTC. The rearrangement uses TRBV12-3 or TRBV12-4 and TRBJ2-7; 10 bases match TRBD2. The CDR3 is made up of 15 amino acids. V shed 5 bases and J 2 bases; nucleotides not matched to a gene: 6.

This clonotype was found many times. The chain has TRBV6-2 or TRBV6-3 and TRBJ2-5; 7 bases align to TRBD2. The junction had 9 bases not matched to a gene; V was cut back by 6 bases and J by 5 bases. This CDR3 has 14 amino acids. The germline V gene has CDR1 MNHEY and CDR2 SVGEGT. CDR3 nucleotide sequence: TGTGCCAGCAGATATAGCGGGCCAGGGGAGACCCAGTACTTC. Encoded protein: CASRYSGPGETQYF.

This chain uses TRBV4-2 with TRBJ1-4, with unresolved D. Germline CDR1 LGHNA, CDR2 YNFKEQ. This CDR3 spans 15 amino acids. The V end lost 0 bases, the J end lost 0 bases, and 5 bases lay between the germline ends. The CDR3 reads CASSQERATNEKLFF. The CDR3 bases are TGTGCCAGCAGCCAAGAAAGGGCAACTAATGAAAAACTGTTTTTT.

As to this clonotype: The CDR3 does not close with the conserved phenylalanine or tryptophan, likely indicating a read error. J is TRBJ2-1 and V is TRBV30; D is unclear. The germline gives CDR1 GTSNPN, CDR2 SVGIG (reference sequence). CDR3 length equals 11 residues. V was shortened by 3 bases and J by 4 bases, with 4 bases between the two germline ends. CDR3 coding DNA: TGTGCCTGGAGATTGTACAATGAGCAGTTCTGC. Protein: CAWRLYNEQFC.